This T cell receptor beta chain was documented in a study of radiation and T cells in renal cell carcinoma. This clone turned up a few times. Profiling relied on immunoSEQ multiplex PCR, and the TCRdb table lists in-frame clones only, not all of them. The profile shows tens of thousands of clones, 58% of them singletons. Treatment in this sample: treatment-naive control, cytoreductive nephrectomy. The CDR3 is 16 residues long. The V and J ends lost 3 bases and 6 bases, in that order; junction bases with no gene match: 10. From germline, CDR1 is MDHEN and CDR2 SYDVKM. Material: tumor tissue, obtained from a patient whose treatment was nephrectomy without radiotherapy. The V gene is TRBV28, the J gene TRBJ2-1, with 8 bases identical to TRBD1. This TCR was recovered from a man aged 40-49 years with renal cell carcinoma. The CDR3 spells CASSFIGTGGLNEQFF. The CDR3 DNA reads as TGTGCCAGCAGTTTTATAGGCACAGGGGGACTCAATGAGCAGTTCTTC. Full variable domain (remainder filled in from reference TRBV28 and TRBJ2-1): DVKVTQSSRYLVKRTGEKVFLECVQDMDHENMFWYRQDPGLGLRLIYFSYDVKMKEKGDIPEGYSVSREKKERFSLILESASTNQTSMYLCASSFIGTGGLNEQFFGPGTRLTVL.